This T cell receptor (beta chain) was sequenced in a study of T-cell reconstitution after alpha-beta-depleted transplantation in children. Trimming removed 4 bases from V and 6 bases from J, with 8 bases in between. Germline values: CDR1 SGHDT, CDR2 YYEEEE. The CDR3 covers 13 residues. Molecular barcoding with unique molecular identifiers was used for the TCRbeta library. TCRdb used MiXCR to reprocess the PCR reads, holding one entry per CDR3 protein. This sample yields about 500,000 distinct CDR3 sequences, of which approximately 32% are seen a single time; 2% to 2.5% belongs to the top ten. The table lists this clonotype with a few counts.

Sequencing used PBMCs from the stem cell graft donor, obtained from the stem cell graft. This clonotype was obtained from a human donor who donated a stem cell graft to a child with aplastic anemia. The chain employs TRBV5-6 and TRBJ2-6; no firm D call. The CDR3: CASSPVSANVLTF. CDR3 DNA sequence: TGTGCCAGCAGCCCCGTTTCGGCCAACGTCCTGACTTTC.